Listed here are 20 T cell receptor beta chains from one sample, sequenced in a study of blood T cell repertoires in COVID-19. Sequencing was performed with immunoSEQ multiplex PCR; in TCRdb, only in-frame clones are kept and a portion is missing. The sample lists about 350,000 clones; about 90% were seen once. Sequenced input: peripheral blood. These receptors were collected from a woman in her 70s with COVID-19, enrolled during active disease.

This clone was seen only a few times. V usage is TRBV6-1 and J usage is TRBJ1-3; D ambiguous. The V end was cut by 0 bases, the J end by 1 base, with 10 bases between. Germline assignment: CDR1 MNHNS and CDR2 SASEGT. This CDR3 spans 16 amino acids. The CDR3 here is CASSEALPGSGNTIYF. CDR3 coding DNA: TGTGCCAGCAGTGAAGCGCTTCCGGGATCTGGAAACACCATATATTTT.

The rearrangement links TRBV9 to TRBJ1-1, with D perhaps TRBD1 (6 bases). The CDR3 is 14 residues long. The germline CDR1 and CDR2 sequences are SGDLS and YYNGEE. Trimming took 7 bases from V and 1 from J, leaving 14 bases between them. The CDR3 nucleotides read TGTGCCAGCCGGAGGGAGGGGGGGAACACTGAAGCTTTCTTT. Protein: CASRREGGNTEAFF.

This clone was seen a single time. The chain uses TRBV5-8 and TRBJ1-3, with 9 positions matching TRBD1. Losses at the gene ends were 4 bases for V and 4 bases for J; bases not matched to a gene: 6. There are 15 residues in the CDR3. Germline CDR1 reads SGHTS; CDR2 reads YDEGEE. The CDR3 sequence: CASSVGQGDGNTIYF. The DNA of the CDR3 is TGTGCCAGCAGCGTGGGACAGGGTGACGGAAACACCATATATTTT.

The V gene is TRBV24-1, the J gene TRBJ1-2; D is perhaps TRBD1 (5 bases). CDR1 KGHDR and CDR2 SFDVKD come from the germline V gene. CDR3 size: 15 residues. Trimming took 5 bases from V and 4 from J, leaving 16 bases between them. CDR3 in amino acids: CATSGVLGQAYGYTF. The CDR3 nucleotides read TGTGCCACCAGTGGGGTGTTGGGGCAAGCCTATGGCTACACCTTC.

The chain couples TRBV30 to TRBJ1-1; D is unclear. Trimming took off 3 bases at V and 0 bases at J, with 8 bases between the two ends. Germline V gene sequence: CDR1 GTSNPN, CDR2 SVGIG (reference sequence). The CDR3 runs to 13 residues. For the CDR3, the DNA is TGTGCCTGGAGCCAACAGCTGAACACTGAAGCTTTCTTT. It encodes CAWSQQLNTEAFF.

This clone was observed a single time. The CDR3 sequence is CASTTGPTGRRQETQYF. The DNA of the CDR3 is TGTGCCAGCACTACGGGGCCGACAGGGCGGAGGCAAGAGACCCAGTACTTC. The V gene is TRBV21-1, the J gene TRBJ2-5; the DNA was not compared with TRBD1, the D call given in the table. TRBV21-1 is termed a pseudogene. The CDR3 extends over 17 amino acids.

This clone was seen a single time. CDR3 loop: CASSPRLAGLNTDTQYF. For the CDR3, the DNA is TGCGCCAGCAGCCCCCGACTAGCGGGGCTAAACACAGATACGCAGTATTTT. The chain couples TRBV4-3 to TRBJ2-3; TRBD2 matches at 11 bases. This CDR3 comprises 17 residues. With V trimmed by 4 bases and J by 2 bases, 8 bases remained unmatched. Germline V gene data show CDR1 as LGHNA and CDR2 as YSLEER.

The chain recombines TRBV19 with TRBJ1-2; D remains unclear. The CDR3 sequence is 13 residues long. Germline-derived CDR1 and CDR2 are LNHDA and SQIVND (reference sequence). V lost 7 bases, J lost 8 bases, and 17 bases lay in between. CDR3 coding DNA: TGTGCCAGTAAGTTCAGTCGGAGTGACGGCTACACCTTC. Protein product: CASKFSRSDGYTF. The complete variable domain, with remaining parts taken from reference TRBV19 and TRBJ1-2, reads DGGITQSPKYLFRKEGQNVTLSCEQNLNHDAMYWYRQDPGQGLRLIYYSQIVNDFQKGDIAEGYSVSREKKESFPLTVTSAQKNPTAFYLCASKFSRSDGYTFGSGTRLTVV.

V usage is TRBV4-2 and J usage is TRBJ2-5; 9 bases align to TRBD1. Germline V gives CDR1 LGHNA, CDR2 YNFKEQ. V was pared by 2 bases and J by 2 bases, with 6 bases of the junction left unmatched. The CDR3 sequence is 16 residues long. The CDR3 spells CASSQFRDRAQETQYF. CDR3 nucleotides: TGTGCCAGCAGCCAATTCCGGGACAGGGCACAAGAGACCCAGTACTTC.

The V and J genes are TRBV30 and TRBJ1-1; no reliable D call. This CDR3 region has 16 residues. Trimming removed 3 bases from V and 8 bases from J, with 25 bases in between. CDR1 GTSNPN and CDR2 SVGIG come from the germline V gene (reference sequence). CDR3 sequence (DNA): TGTGCCTGGAGCGAATTGGTCGGGAGGGTAAAGGTAGAAGCTTTCTTT. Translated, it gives CAWSELVGRVKVEAFF.

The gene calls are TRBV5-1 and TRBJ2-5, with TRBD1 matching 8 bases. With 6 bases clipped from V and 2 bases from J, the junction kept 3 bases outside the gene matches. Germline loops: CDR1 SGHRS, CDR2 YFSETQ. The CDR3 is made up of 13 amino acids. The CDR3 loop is CASTRQGQETQYF. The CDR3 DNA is TGCGCCAGCACCCGACAGGGGCAAGAGACCCAGTACTTC.

CDR3 sequence: CASSPEGATNYGYTF. The CDR3 nucleotides read TGCGCCAGCAGCCCGGAGGGGGCAACTAACTATGGCTACACCTTC. This rearrangement joins TRBV5-1 to TRBJ1-2; 7 nucleotides agree with TRBD1. From germline, CDR1 is SGHRS and CDR2 YFSETQ. The CDR3 has 15 residues. V lost 4 bases, J lost 0 bases, and 6 bases stayed unmatched.

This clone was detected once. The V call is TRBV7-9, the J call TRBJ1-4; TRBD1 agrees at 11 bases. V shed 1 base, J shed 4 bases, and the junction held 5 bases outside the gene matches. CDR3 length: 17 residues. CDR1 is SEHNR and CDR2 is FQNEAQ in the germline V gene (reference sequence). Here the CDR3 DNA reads TGTGCCAGCAGCTTAGTGGGACAGGGGGTCCTTAATGAAAAACTGTTTTTT. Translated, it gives CASSLVGQGVLNEKLFF.

This chain's CDR3 is CASSSGTGGREKLFF. The DNA of the CDR3 is TGTGCCAGCAGCTCCGGGACAGGGGGAAGGGAAAAACTGTTTTTT. The J gene is TRBJ1-4, the V gene TRBV5-4, with 11 bases fitting TRBD1. The CDR3 covers 15 residues. V trimming: 3 bases; J trimming: 8 bases; junction bases outside the gene matches: 6. Germline V CDR1 and CDR2: SGHNT, YYREEE (reference sequence).

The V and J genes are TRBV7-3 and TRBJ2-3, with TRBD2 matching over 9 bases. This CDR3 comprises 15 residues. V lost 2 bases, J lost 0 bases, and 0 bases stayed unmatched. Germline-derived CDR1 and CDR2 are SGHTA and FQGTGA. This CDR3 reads CASSLLAGSTDTQYF. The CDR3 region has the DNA TGTGCCAGCAGCTTACTAGCGGGGAGCACAGATACGCAGTATTTT.

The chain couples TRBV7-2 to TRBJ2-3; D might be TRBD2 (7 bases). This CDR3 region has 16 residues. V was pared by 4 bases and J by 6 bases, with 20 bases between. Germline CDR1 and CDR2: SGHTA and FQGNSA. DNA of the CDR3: TGTGCCAGCAGCTCCCGTTGGGGGGGGGCCAGGGATACGCAGTATTTT. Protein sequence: CASSSRWGGARDTQYF.

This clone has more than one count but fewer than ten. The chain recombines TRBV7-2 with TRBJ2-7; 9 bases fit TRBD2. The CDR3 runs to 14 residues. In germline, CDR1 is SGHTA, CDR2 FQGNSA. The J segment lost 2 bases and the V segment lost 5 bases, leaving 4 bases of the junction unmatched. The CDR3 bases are TGTGCCAGCAGCCCGGGACTAGCCGCCTACGAGCAGTACTTC. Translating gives CASSPGLAAYEQYF.

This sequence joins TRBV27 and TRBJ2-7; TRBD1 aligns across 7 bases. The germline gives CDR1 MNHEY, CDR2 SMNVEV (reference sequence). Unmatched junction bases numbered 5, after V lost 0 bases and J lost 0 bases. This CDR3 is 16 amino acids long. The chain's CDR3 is CASSLSVQGSSYEQYF. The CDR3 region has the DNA TGTGCCAGCAGTTTATCGGTACAGGGGAGCTCCTACGAGCAGTACTTC.

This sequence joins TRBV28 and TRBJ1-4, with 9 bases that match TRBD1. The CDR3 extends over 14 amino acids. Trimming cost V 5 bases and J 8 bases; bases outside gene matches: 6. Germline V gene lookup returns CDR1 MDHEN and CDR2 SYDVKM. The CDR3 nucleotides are TGTGCCAGCAGTATTACAGGGGGCCGGGAAAAACTGTTTTTT. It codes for CASSITGGREKLFF. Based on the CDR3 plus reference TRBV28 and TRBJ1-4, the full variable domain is DVKVTQSSRYLVKRTGEKVFLECVQDMDHENMFWYRQDPGLGLRLIYFSYDVKMKEKGDIPEGYSVSREKKERFSLILESASTNQTSMYLCASSITGGREKLFFGSGTQLSVL.

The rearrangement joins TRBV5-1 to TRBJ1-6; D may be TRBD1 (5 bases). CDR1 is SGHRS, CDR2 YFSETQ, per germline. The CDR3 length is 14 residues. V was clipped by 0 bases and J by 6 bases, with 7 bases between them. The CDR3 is CASSLERGNSPLHF. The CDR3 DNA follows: TGCGCCAGCAGCTTGGAAAGGGGTAATTCACCCCTCCACTTT.